Below, 2 T cell receptor beta chains from the same sample are listed, as sequenced in a study of CD8 T cells in Susac syndrome. Random hexamers were used to reverse transcribe the RNA input (about 0.5 to 1 ug). MiXCR, run by TCRdb on the immunoSEQ multiplex PCR reads, gives a single entry per CDR3 protein. This sample has 200,000 to 250,000 distinct CDR3 sequences, with around 95% found just once. The sequenced sample was CD4+ T cells from PBMCs. These receptors came from a human donor with multiple sclerosis.

This rearrangement joins TRBV7-3 to TRBJ2-3; 7 nucleotides agree with TRBD2. With 3 bases clipped from V and 1 base from J, the junction kept 4 bases outside the gene matches. CDR3 size: 15 residues. Germline V lookup: CDR1 SGHTA, CDR2 FQGTGA. The CDR3, as DNA: TGTGCCAGCAGCTTGAGCGGGGCGGGCACAGATACGCAGTATTTT. Amino acids: CASSLSGAGTDTQYF.

CDR3 loop: CSARDRGQPQHF. In DNA, the CDR3 is TGCAGTGCTCGGGACAGGGGTCAGCCCCAGCATTTT. This rearrangement joins TRBV20-1 to TRBJ1-5; TRBD1 agrees at 10 bases. The ends lost 5 bases at V and 6 bases at J; junction bases unmatched: 1. In germline, CDR1 is DFQATT, CDR2 SNEGSKA (reference sequence). CDR3 length equals 12 residues.